This T cell receptor beta chain was found in a study of cytomegalovirus exposure and HLA in healthy donors. Study summary: Genotyping showed roughly 76% of roughly 400 donors falling in the Caucasian-associated ancestry cluster.

The PCR used 60 Vbeta and 13 Jbeta primers. Assay: immunoSEQ multiplex PCR; the TCRdb copy retains only in-frame clones and omits some. The profile shows 150,000 to 200,000 clones, 80% of them singletons. CDR3 length equals 17 residues. Germline trimming cut 3 bases from V and 4 bases from J; bases unmatched to any gene: 11. Per the germline V gene, CDR1 is SGDLS and CDR2 is YYNGEE. This receptor was taken from a woman aged 40 to 55 in good health and CMV-seronegative. The sample was PBMCs. V usage is TRBV9 and J usage is TRBJ2-2; 8 bases map to TRBD2. The CDR3 is CASSGKVLAGGTGELFF. For the CDR3, the DNA is TGTGCCAGCAGCGGAAAGGTCCTAGCGGGCGGCACCGGGGAGCTGTTTTTT. Full variable domain (rest looked up from reference TRBV9 and TRBJ2-2): DSGVTQTPKHLITATGQRVTLRCSPRSGDLSVYWYQQSLDQGLQFLIQYYNGEERAKGNILERFSAQQFPDLHSELNLSSLELGDSALYFCASSGKVLAGGTGELFFGEGSRLTVL.